This T cell receptor (beta chain) was observed in a study of radiotherapy plus CTLA-4 blockade in lung cancer. Study conclusions and caveats: Clones of tumor-derived TCRs expanded in blood after radiotherapy plus ipilimumab.

Notes on this clone: Its antigen is unknown.

Per germline, CDR1 MGHRA and CDR2 YSYEKL. The V end was cut by 4 bases, the J end by 2 bases, with 17 bases between. The CDR3 is 16 amino acids. Method: immunoSEQ multiplex PCR; TCRdb's copy keeps in-frame clones and lacks some. Of 75,000 to 100,000 clones detected, about 91% appear once; the ten largest clones hold roughly 4.6%. This clonotype was sampled from a human donor with non-small cell lung cancer that progressed on radiotherapy plus ipilimumab. The chain carries TRBV4-1 and TRBJ2-5; D is perhaps TRBD1 (6 bases). Sequencing was performed on peripheral blood, taken from a patient treated with radiotherapy plus ipilimumab. The CDR3: CASSPQPVRGQETQYF. The CDR3 DNA follows: TGCGCCAGCAGCCCCCAACCGGTGAGGGGGCAAGAGACCCAGTACTTC.